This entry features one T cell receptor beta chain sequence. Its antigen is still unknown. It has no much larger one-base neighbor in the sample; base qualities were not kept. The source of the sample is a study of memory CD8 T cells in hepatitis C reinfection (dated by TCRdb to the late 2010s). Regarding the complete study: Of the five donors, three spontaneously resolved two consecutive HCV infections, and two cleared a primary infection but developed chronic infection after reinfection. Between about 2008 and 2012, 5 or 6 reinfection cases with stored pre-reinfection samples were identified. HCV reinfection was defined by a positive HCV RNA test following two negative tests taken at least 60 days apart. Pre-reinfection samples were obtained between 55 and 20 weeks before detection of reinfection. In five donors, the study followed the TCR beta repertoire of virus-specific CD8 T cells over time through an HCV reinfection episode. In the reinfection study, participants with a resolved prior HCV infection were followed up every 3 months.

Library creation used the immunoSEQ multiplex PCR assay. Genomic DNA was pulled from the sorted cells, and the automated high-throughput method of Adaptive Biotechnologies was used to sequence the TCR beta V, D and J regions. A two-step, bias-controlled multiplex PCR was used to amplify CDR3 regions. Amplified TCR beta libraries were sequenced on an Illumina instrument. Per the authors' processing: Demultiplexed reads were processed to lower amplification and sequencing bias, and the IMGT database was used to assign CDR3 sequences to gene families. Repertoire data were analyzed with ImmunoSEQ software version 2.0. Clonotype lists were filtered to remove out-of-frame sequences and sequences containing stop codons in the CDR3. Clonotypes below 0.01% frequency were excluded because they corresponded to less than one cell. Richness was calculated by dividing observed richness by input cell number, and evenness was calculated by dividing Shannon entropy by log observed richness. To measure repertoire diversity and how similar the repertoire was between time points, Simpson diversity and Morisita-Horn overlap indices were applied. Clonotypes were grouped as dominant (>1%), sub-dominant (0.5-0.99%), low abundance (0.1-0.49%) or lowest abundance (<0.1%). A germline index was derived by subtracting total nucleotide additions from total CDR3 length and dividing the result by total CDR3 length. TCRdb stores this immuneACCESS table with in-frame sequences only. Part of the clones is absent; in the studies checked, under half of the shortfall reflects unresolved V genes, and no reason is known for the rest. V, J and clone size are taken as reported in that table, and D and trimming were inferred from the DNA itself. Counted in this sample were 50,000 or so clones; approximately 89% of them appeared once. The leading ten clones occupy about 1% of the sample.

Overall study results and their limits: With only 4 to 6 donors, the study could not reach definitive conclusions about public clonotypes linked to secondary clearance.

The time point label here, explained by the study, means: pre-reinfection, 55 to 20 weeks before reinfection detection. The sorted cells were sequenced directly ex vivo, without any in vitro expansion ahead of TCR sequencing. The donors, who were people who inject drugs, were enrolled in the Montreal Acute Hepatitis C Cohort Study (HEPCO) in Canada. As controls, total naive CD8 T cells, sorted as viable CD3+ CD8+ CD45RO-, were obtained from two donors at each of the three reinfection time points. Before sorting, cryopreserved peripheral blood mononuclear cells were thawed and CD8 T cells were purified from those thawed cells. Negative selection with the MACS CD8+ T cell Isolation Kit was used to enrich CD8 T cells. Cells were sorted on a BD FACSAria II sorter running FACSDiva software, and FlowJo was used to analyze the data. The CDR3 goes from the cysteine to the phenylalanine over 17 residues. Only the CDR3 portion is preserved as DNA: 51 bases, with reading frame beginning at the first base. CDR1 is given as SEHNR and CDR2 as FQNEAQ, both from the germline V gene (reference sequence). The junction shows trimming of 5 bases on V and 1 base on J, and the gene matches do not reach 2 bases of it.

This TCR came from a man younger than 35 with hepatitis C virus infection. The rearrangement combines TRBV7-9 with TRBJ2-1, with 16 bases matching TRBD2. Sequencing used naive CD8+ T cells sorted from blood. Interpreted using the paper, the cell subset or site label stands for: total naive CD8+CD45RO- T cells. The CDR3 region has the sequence CASSPGLAGGSYNEQFF. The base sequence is TGTGCCAGCAGCCCGGGACTAGCGGGAGGGTCCTACAATGAGCAGTTCTTC. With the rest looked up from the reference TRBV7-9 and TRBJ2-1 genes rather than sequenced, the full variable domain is DTGVSQNPRHKITKRGQNVTFRCDPISEHNRLYWYRQTLGQGPEFLTYFQNEAQLEKSRLLSDRFSAERPKGSFSTLEIQRTEQGDSAMYLCASSPGLAGGSYNEQFFGPGTRLTVL.